Listed below are T cell receptor beta chains from one sample, sequenced in a study of control samples from healthy donors and cancer patients. Only in-frame clones appear in the TCRdb table, and some are missing; sequencing was by immunoSEQ multiplex PCR. The listing records about 190,000 clones. The sequencing input was blood. Every receptor here comes from a woman in her thirties in good health. Each CDR3 is given with its conserved first and last residue. Each record gives: CDR3 protein, CDR3 DNA, V gene, J gene, D gene. The D gene is left open where the match is weak.

cdr3_aa: CASSQDPGGRSPLHF
cdr3_nt: TGTGCCAGCAGCCAAGATCCGGGTGGACGTTCACCCCTCCACTTT
v_call: TRBV3-1/TRBV3-2
j_call: TRBJ1-6
d_call: NA

cdr3_aa: CASSKSSAGNYGYTF
cdr3_nt: TGTGCCAGCAGCAAGAGTAGCGCGGGGAACTATGGCTACACCTTC
v_call: TRBV21-1
j_call: TRBJ1-2
d_call: NA

cdr3_aa: CASSEKYAQGYEQYF
cdr3_nt: TGTGCCAGCAGTGAAAAGTATGCACAGGGCTACGAGCAGTACTTC
v_call: TRBV6-1
j_call: TRBJ2-7
d_call: NA

cdr3_aa: CASSDRGQVTEAFF
cdr3_nt: TGTGCCAGCAGTGACAGGGGGCAAGTCACTGAAGCTTTCTTT
v_call: TRBV6-1
j_call: TRBJ1-1
d_call: TRBD1

cdr3_aa: CASSYSGQLPYEQYF
cdr3_nt: TGTGCCAGCAGTTACTCGGGACAGTTACCCTACGAGCAGTACTTC
v_call: TRBV6-5
j_call: TRBJ2-7
d_call: TRBD1

cdr3_aa: CASSLDGGGRDSPLHF
cdr3_nt: TGTGCCAGCAGCTTAGATGGTGGGGGGCGCGATTCACCCCTCCACTTT
v_call: TRBV7-2
j_call: TRBJ1-6
d_call: NA

cdr3_aa: CASSLDREGTGELFF
cdr3_nt: TGTGCCAGCAGTTTAGACAGGGAAGGAACCGGGGAGCTGTTTTTT
v_call: TRBV28
j_call: TRBJ2-2
d_call: TRBD1

cdr3_aa: CASRLRLAGGPETQYF
cdr3_nt: TGTGCCAGCAGGCTACGACTAGCGGGGGGGCCAGAGACCCAGTACTTC
v_call: TRBV5-5
j_call: TRBJ2-5
d_call: TRBD2

cdr3_aa: CASSQDGRAGNTIYF
cdr3_nt: TGCGCCAGCAGCCAAGACGGCAGGGCTGGAAACACCATATATTTT
v_call: TRBV4-1
j_call: TRBJ1-3
d_call: NA

cdr3_aa: CASSHGQYNSPLHF
cdr3_nt: TGTGCCAGCAGCCACGGACAGTACAATTCACCCCTCCACTTT
v_call: TRBV6-2/TRBV6-3
j_call: TRBJ1-6
d_call: NA

cdr3_aa: CASSLGTAWTEAFF
cdr3_nt: TGTGCCAGCTCCCTTGGGACAGCATGGACTGAAGCTTTCTTT
v_call: TRBV18
j_call: TRBJ1-1
d_call: TRBD1

cdr3_aa: CASSTRQVSESEKLFF
cdr3_nt: TGTGCCAGCAGCACCCGACAGGTTTCTGAAAGTGAAAAACTGTTTTTT
v_call: TRBV7-2
j_call: TRBJ1-4
d_call: NA

cdr3_aa: CASSLADYGYTF
cdr3_nt: TGCGCCAGCAGCTTGGCGGACTATGGCTACACCTTC
v_call: TRBV5-1
j_call: TRBJ1-2
d_call: NA

cdr3_aa: CASSFDRDNSPLHF
cdr3_nt: TGTGCCAGCAGCTTCGACAGGGATAATTCACCCCTCCACTTT
v_call: TRBV5-4
j_call: TRBJ1-6
d_call: TRBD1

cdr3_aa: CASSLSTGNTIYF
cdr3_nt: TGTGCCAGCAGCTTATCTACCGGAAACACCATATATTTT
v_call: TRBV7-2
j_call: TRBJ1-3
d_call: NA

cdr3_aa: CSVAVTNTEAFF
cdr3_nt: TGCAGCGTTGCCGTGACAAACACTGAAGCTTTCTTT
v_call: TRBV29-1
j_call: TRBJ1-1
d_call: NA

cdr3_aa: CASSLTVSAAYEQYF
cdr3_nt: TGTGCCAGCAGCCTGACGGTATCCGCCGCCTACGAGCAGTACTTC
v_call: TRBV5-4
j_call: TRBJ2-7
d_call: NA

cdr3_aa: CASSEGAETQYF
cdr3_nt: TGCGCCAGCAGTGAGGGGGCCGAGACCCAGTACTTC
v_call: TRBV10-1
j_call: TRBJ2-5
d_call: NA

cdr3_aa: CASSLAGSEAFF
cdr3_nt: TGTGCCAGCAGCTTAGCGGGTTCGGAAGCTTTCTTT
v_call: TRBV7-2
j_call: TRBJ1-1
d_call: NA

cdr3_aa: CASSSGQGSTNEKLFF
cdr3_nt: TGTGCCAGCAGCTCGGGACAGGGGTCAACTAATGAAAAACTGTTTTTT
v_call: TRBV2
j_call: TRBJ1-4
d_call: TRBD1

cdr3_aa: CASSLRGREVYSPLHF
cdr3_nt: TGTGCCAGCAGCTTGAGGGGGCGGGAGGTTTATTCACCCCTCCACTTT
v_call: TRBV5-6
j_call: TRBJ1-6
d_call: TRBD1

cdr3_aa: CASSPGLTQETQYF
cdr3_nt: TGTGCCAGCAGCCCCGGCCTGACCCAAGAGACCCAGTACTTC
v_call: TRBV9
j_call: TRBJ2-5
d_call: NA

cdr3_aa: CASSIGRVNEKLFF
cdr3_nt: TGTGCCAGCAGTATCGGCAGGGTTAATGAAAAACTGTTTTTT
v_call: TRBV6-2/TRBV6-3
j_call: TRBJ1-4
d_call: NA

cdr3_aa: CASSSPSGGMSTQYF
cdr3_nt: TGTGCCAGCAGCTCCCCTAGCGGGGGTATGTCGACCCAGTACTTC
v_call: TRBV5-4
j_call: TRBJ2-5
d_call: TRBD2

cdr3_aa: CASSPRLAGDNEQFF
cdr3_nt: TGTGCCAGCTCACCAAGACTAGCGGGGGACAATGAGCAGTTCTTC
v_call: TRBV18
j_call: TRBJ2-1
d_call: TRBD2

cdr3_aa: CSVEPRGNIQYF
cdr3_nt: TGCAGCGTTGAACCTCGGGGAAACATTCAGTACTTC
v_call: TRBV29-1
j_call: TRBJ2-4
d_call: NA

cdr3_aa: CASSLQGRTEAFF
cdr3_nt: TGTGCCAGCAGCCTCCAGGGGAGAACTGAAGCTTTCTTT
v_call: TRBV6-5
j_call: TRBJ1-1
d_call: NA

cdr3_aa: CASSEPGQGAGGYTF
cdr3_nt: TGTGCCAGCAGTGAGCCGGGACAGGGAGCGGGTGGCTACACCTTC
v_call: TRBV6-1
j_call: TRBJ1-2
d_call: TRBD1

cdr3_aa: CASSWDHSSYEQYF
cdr3_nt: TGTGCCAGCAGTTGGGACCACAGCTCCTACGAGCAGTACTTC
v_call: TRBV6-6
j_call: TRBJ2-7
d_call: NA

cdr3_aa: CASSIPDRGRFMEQFF
cdr3_nt: TGTGCCAGTAGTATCCCGGACAGGGGGCGCTTTATGGAGCAGTTCTTC
v_call: TRBV19
j_call: TRBJ2-1
d_call: TRBD1

cdr3_aa: CASSYSWTGGQETQYF
cdr3_nt: TGTGCCAGCAGTTACTCGTGGACAGGGGGCCAAGAGACCCAGTACTTC
v_call: TRBV6-5
j_call: TRBJ2-5
d_call: TRBD1

cdr3_aa: CASSQTGNYGYTF
cdr3_nt: TGCGCCAGCAGTCAAACAGGGAATTATGGCTACACCTTC
v_call: TRBV4-1
j_call: TRBJ1-2
d_call: NA

cdr3_aa: CASSKVGGMRTEAFF
cdr3_nt: TGTGCCAGCAGCAAAGTAGGGGGAATGAGAACTGAAGCTTTCTTT
v_call: TRBV21-1
j_call: TRBJ1-1
d_call: NA

cdr3_aa: CAISDGSAGGLAGELFF
cdr3_nt: TGTGCCATCAGTGACGGATCGGCGGGGGGGCTAGCCGGGGAGCTGTTTTTT
v_call: TRBV10-3
j_call: TRBJ2-2
d_call: TRBD2

cdr3_aa: CASIQGGTGRVSNQPQHF
cdr3_nt: TGTGCCAGCATCCAAGGAGGGACAGGGCGTGTGAGCAATCAGCCCCAGCATTTT
v_call: TRBV3-1/TRBV3-2
j_call: TRBJ1-5
d_call: TRBD1

cdr3_aa: CASSQALDRSRELFF
cdr3_nt: TGCGCCAGCAGCCAAGCCCTGGACCGAAGTAGGGAGCTGTTTTTT
v_call: TRBV4-1
j_call: TRBJ2-2
d_call: NA

cdr3_aa: CASSGEGGVNTEAFF
cdr3_nt: TGTGCCAGCAGCGGGGAGGGGGGGGTGAACACTGAAGCTTTCTTT
v_call: TRBV3-1/TRBV3-2
j_call: TRBJ1-1
d_call: NA

cdr3_aa: CASSFNRTTIYF
cdr3_nt: TGTGCCAGCAGCTTCAACAGAACCACCATATATTTT
v_call: TRBV11-2
j_call: TRBJ1-3
d_call: NA

cdr3_aa: CASSLGSYGYTF
cdr3_nt: TGTGCCAGCAGCTTAGGCAGCTATGGCTACACCTTC
v_call: TRBV7-8
j_call: TRBJ1-2
d_call: NA

cdr3_aa: CASSPVGSTYNEQFF
cdr3_nt: TGTGCCAGCAGCCCAGTAGGGTCTACCTACAATGAGCAGTTCTTC
v_call: TRBV7-3
j_call: TRBJ2-1
d_call: NA

cdr3_aa: CASSLGLVGGTDTQYF
cdr3_nt: TGCGCCAGCAGCTTGGGGCTTGTGGGGGGCACAGATACGCAGTATTTT
v_call: TRBV5-1
j_call: TRBJ2-3
d_call: NA

cdr3_aa: CASSQRGQTGELFF
cdr3_nt: TGTGCCAGCAGCCAGAGGGGGCAAACCGGGGAGCTGTTTTTT
v_call: TRBV3-1/TRBV3-2
j_call: TRBJ2-2
d_call: TRBD1

cdr3_aa: CASSSTRGTDTQYF
cdr3_nt: TGTGCCAGCAGTAGTACCAGGGGCACAGATACGCAGTATTTT
v_call: TRBV27
j_call: TRBJ2-3
d_call: NA

cdr3_aa: CASSITNTQYF
cdr3_nt: TGTGCCAGTAGTATAACTAATACGCAGTATTTT
v_call: TRBV19
j_call: TRBJ2-3
d_call: NA

cdr3_aa: CASSYTTWTGPKGGTEAFF
cdr3_nt: TGTGCCAGCAGTTACACTACCTGGACAGGTCCCAAGGGGGGCACTGAAGCTTTCTTT
v_call: TRBV6-2/TRBV6-3
j_call: TRBJ1-1
d_call: TRBD1

cdr3_aa: CASSQTGIYGYTF
cdr3_nt: TGTGCCAGCAGTCAAACAGGGATCTATGGCTACACCTTC
v_call: TRBV12-3/TRBV12-4
j_call: TRBJ1-2
d_call: NA

cdr3_aa: CASRSQGGGFSDTQYF
cdr3_nt: TGTGCCAGCAGGTCCCAAGGGGGGGGGTTTTCAGATACGCAGTATTTT
v_call: TRBV28
j_call: TRBJ2-3
d_call: NA

cdr3_aa: CASSRGTGGSAIPPYEQYF
cdr3_nt: TGCGCCAGCAGCAGAGGGACAGGGGGCTCTGCCATCCCCCCCTACGAGCAGTACTTC
v_call: TRBV5-1
j_call: TRBJ2-7
d_call: TRBD1

cdr3_aa: CAGAGTGGTGELFF
cdr3_nt: TGTGCCGGAGCCGGGACAGGGGGGACCGGGGAGCTGTTTTTT
v_call: TRBV6-6
j_call: TRBJ2-2
d_call: TRBD1

cdr3_aa: CASSNERQGHEQYF
cdr3_nt: TGTGCCAGCAGCAACGAGCGACAGGGACACGAGCAGTACTTC
v_call: TRBV21-1
j_call: TRBJ2-7
d_call: NA

cdr3_aa: CASSSTGRRSEAFF
cdr3_nt: TGTGCCAGCAGCTCGACAGGGCGCAGGTCTGAAGCTTTCTTT
v_call: TRBV6-5
j_call: TRBJ1-1
d_call: TRBD1

cdr3_aa: CASRPGPGEKLFF
cdr3_nt: TGTGCCAGCAGGCCGGGGCCGGGTGAAAAACTGTTTTTT
v_call: TRBV28
j_call: TRBJ1-4
d_call: NA

cdr3_aa: CASSLGQGSDTQYF
cdr3_nt: TGTGCCAGCAGCTTAGGGCAGGGATCAGATACGCAGTATTTT
v_call: TRBV7-6
j_call: TRBJ2-3
d_call: NA

cdr3_aa: CASILAGGYQETQYF
cdr3_nt: TGCGCCAGCATACTAGCGGGGGGGTACCAAGAGACCCAGTACTTC
v_call: TRBV23-1
j_call: TRBJ2-5
d_call: TRBD2

cdr3_aa: CASSQDAGQGPRRQHF
cdr3_nt: TGTGCCAGCAGCCAAGACGCAGGACAGGGCCCGCGGCGCCAGCATTTT
v_call: TRBV4-2
j_call: TRBJ1-5
d_call: TRBD1

cdr3_aa: CASSLAARGRGPSTDTQYF
cdr3_nt: TGTGCCAGCAGCTTGGCGGCCAGGGGACGGGGGCCTAGCACAGATACGCAGTATTTT
v_call: TRBV5-5
j_call: TRBJ2-3
d_call: NA